The present entry profiles one TCR beta chain with its context. The table came from immunoSEQ multiplex PCR; TCRdb's copy has only in-frame clones and leaves some out. The sample holds about 100,000 clones, more than 65% seen once. Germline CDR1 LNHDA, CDR2 SQIVND (reference sequence). The CDR3 runs 13 residues. V dropped 0 bases and J dropped 10 bases, with 12 bases sitting between them. This sample was taken from a study of blood T cell repertoires in COVID-19. Study-level background: Acute-phase and convalescent COVID-19 samples originated in the United States, Italy and Spain. T cells, B-cell-depleted T cells, or PBMCs supplied cDNA or gDNA.

The rearrangement uses TRBV19 and TRBJ1-1; no definite D call. This sequence originates from a man aged 70 or older with active or convalescent COVID-19. Sequenced material: peripheral blood. The CDR3 nucleotides are TGTGCCAGTAGTATAGATCTTAAGAACGGAGCTTTCTTT. Its protein is CASSIDLKNGAFF.